This T cell receptor (beta chain) comes out of a study of cytomegalovirus exposure and HLA in healthy donors. Study-level findings and limits: There were over 150 TCR beta chains listed as cytomegalovirus-associated. In an earlier analysis, most TCR beta V segments were productive about 87% or about 30% of the time. Among immune exposure information, only CMV serostatus was available.

The primer mix had 60 Vbeta and 13 Jbeta primers. Measured with immunoSEQ multiplex PCR; TCRdb has only the in-frame clones, and not every one. Here the sample spans approximately 150,000 clones, about 80% being singletons. Of note for this clone: Its matching antigen is unknown.

The CDR3 spans 13 residues. CDR1 is LNHDA and CDR2 is SQIVND in the germline V gene (reference sequence). V dropped 6 bases and J dropped 1 base, with 10 bases sitting between them. This sequence joins TRBV19 and TRBJ2-7; D uncertain. Sequenced material: PBMCs. The TCR originated in a woman in her 30s in good health and CMV-seropositive. Written as DNA, the CDR3 is TGTGCCAGTAGGAGCGTGAATTCCTACGAGCAGTACTTC. Translating it yields CASRSVNSYEQYF.